The 23 T cell receptor beta chains in this list originate from one sample, sequenced in a study of shared T cell receptors in the human thymus. Data came from immunoSEQ multiplex PCR; TCRdb stores just in-frame clones and leaves some out. The sample shows about 660,000 clones, roughly 88% of them seen only once. These data were likewise used in another study, on human thymus T cells.

Input material: thymocytes. The receptors stem from a boy under two years old with a congenital heart defect.

The chain couples TRBV5-1 to TRBJ1-1; 7 nucleotides agree with TRBD1. Germline V lookup: CDR1 SGHRS, CDR2 YFSETQ. The V gene end was trimmed by 4 bases and the J gene end by 0 bases; junction bases not matched to a gene: 9. The CDR3 length is 16 residues. The CDR3 sequence is CASSPWTGKMNTEAFF. Here the CDR3 DNA reads TGCGCCAGCAGCCCGTGGACAGGAAAAATGAACACTGAAGCTTTCTTT.

The chain employs TRBV4-3 and TRBJ2-5, with 8 bases identical to TRBD2. From germline, CDR1 is LGHNA and CDR2 YSLEER. V gave up 4 bases and J gave up 3 bases; unmatched junction bases: 16. This CDR3 is built from 18 residues. In DNA form, the CDR3 reads TGCGCCAGCAGCCCACTGACGGGAGGGCCGTGGAGGAAAGAGACCCAGTACTTC. Protein sequence: CASSPLTGGPWRKETQYF.

The chain combines TRBV7-2 with TRBJ2-1; TRBD2 matches at 9 bases. V lost 1 base and J lost 6; bases outside the gene matches: 4. Germline-derived CDR1 and CDR2 are SGHTA and FQGNSA. This CDR3 region has 15 residues. The CDR3 sequence is CASSLDCGRANEQFF. CDR3 nucleotide sequence: TGTGCCAGCAGCTTAGATTGCGGGAGGGCCAATGAGCAGTTCTTC.

The chain links TRBV9 to TRBJ2-3, with TRBD2 matching over 9 bases. The CDR3 consists of 14 residues. Germline lookup yields CDR1 SGDLS and CDR2 YYNGEE. V dropped 6 bases and J dropped 5; count of bases not matched to a gene: 7. This chain's CDR3 is CASTAGGPGDTQYF. The CDR3 DNA reads as TGTGCCAGCACGGCGGGAGGGCCGGGAGATACGCAGTATTTT.

V and J are TRBV9 and TRBJ1-3; no definite D call. CDR3 length: 17 amino acids. Trimming cost V 3 bases and J 4 bases, with 20 bases left between them. Germline V gene lookup returns CDR1 SGDLS and CDR2 YYNGEE. CDR3 sequence: CASSAHSPAGKGNTIYF. The CDR3 region has the DNA TGTGCCAGCAGCGCTCACTCACCGGCGGGGAAAGGAAACACCATATATTTT.

The CDR3 protein is CASSSPSGGSNTEAFF. The CDR3 region has the DNA TGTGCCAGCAGTTCTCCGTCGGGGGGCTCAAACACTGAAGCTTTCTTT. This chain connects TRBV28 to TRBJ1-1; D perhaps matches TRBD1 (6 bases). V dropped 4 bases and J dropped 2 bases, with 17 bases sitting between them. In germline, CDR1 is MDHEN, CDR2 SYDVKM. CDR3 size: 16 residues.

The chain couples TRBV4-3 to TRBJ2-1, with TRBD2 matching 7 bases. Trimming took 3 bases from V and 7 from J; bases not matched to a gene: 9. CDR3 length equals 15 residues. Germline CDR1 LGHNA, CDR2 YSLEER. As DNA, the CDR3 is TGCGCCAGCAGCCAGGGACTACCTATGATGAATGAGCAGTTCTTC. Protein product: CASSQGLPMMNEQFF.

V is TRBV15 and J is TRBJ2-6; D is unclear. Germline V gene sequence: CDR1 LNHNV, CDR2 YYDKDF (reference sequence). V was cut by 0 bases and J by 1 base, with 13 bases left in between. The CDR3 is 18 amino acids. The CDR3 region has the DNA TGTGCCACCAGCAGAGACCTCCCTGTGAGGTCTGGGGCCAACGTCCTGACTTTC. The encoded protein is CATSRDLPVRSGANVLTF.

This clone was observed once. V usage is TRBV4-2 and J usage is TRBJ2-3; TRBD2 aligns across 9 bases. The germline gives CDR1 LGHNA, CDR2 YNFKEQ. The CDR3 runs 14 residues. CDR3 sequence (DNA): TGTGCGTCGTGTAGCGGGAGAGGAACAGATACGCAGTATTTT. It encodes CASCSGRGTDTQYF.

This chain joins TRBV18 and TRBJ2-7, with 7 bases aligning to TRBD1. V shed 4 bases, J shed 3 bases, and the junction held 6 bases outside the gene matches. Germline V gene data show CDR1 as KGHSH and CDR2 as LQKENI. The CDR3 has 14 amino acids. This chain's CDR3 is CASSRQGGLYEQYF. In DNA, the CDR3 is TGTGCCAGCTCACGACAGGGTGGGCTCTACGAGCAGTACTTC.

V gene TRBV4-3 combines with J gene TRBJ2-6, with 8 nucleotides matching TRBD1. J gave up 0 bases and V 0 bases, and 1 base lay outside the gene matches. Per the germline V gene, CDR1 is LGHNA and CDR2 is YSLEER. This CDR3 has 17 residues. The DNA of the CDR3 is TGCGCCAGCAGCCAAGACAGGGGGCCCTCTGGGGCCAACGTCCTGACTTTC. This encodes CASSQDRGPSGANVLTF.

The chain has TRBV7-2 and TRBJ2-5; the D is unclear. The CDR3 contains 12 residues. Germline V CDR1 and CDR2: SGHTA, FQGNSA. Trimming took 7 bases from V and 4 from J, leaving 10 bases between them. This chain's CDR3 is CASTSWAETQYF. In DNA form, the CDR3 reads TGTGCCAGCACCTCCTGGGCAGAGACCCAGTACTTC.

This chain joins TRBV30 and TRBJ2-5, with 7 bases identical to TRBD2. Germline CDR1 is GTSNPN and CDR2 is SVGIG (reference sequence). Trimming took 0 bases from V and 0 from J; bases not matched to a gene: 10. The CDR3 has 17 amino acids. The CDR3 region has the DNA TGTGCCTGGAGTGTGCGACGGGAGGTCAAGTACCAAGAGACCCAGTACTTC. It encodes CAWSVRREVKYQETQYF. Supplemented by reference TRBV30 and TRBJ2-5, the full variable domain reads SQTIHQWPATLVQPVGSPLSLECTVEGTSNPNLYWYRQAAGRGLQLLFYSVGIGQISSEVPQNLSASRPQDRQFILSSKKLLLSDSGFYLCAWSVRREVKYQETQYFGPGTRLLVL.

The chain joins TRBV11-2 to TRBJ2-7; D possibly corresponds to TRBD2 (6 bases). The CDR3 has 17 residues. Trimming removed 4 bases from V and 0 bases from J, with 19 bases in between. Germline V gives CDR1 SGHAT, CDR2 FQNNGV. The CDR3 coding sequence is TGTGCCAGCAGCTCCGGAGGGATGGGCGGGTTCTCCTACGAGCAGTACTTC. This encodes CASSSGGMGGFSYEQYF.

J is TRBJ2-7 and V is TRBV28; D might be TRBD2 (5 bases). Germline values: CDR1 MDHEN, CDR2 SYDVKM. CDR3 length equals 16 residues. V was trimmed by 6 bases and J by 3 bases, leaving 21 bases between them. The CDR3 here is CASSLLLTGLLYEQYF. The CDR3 nucleotides read TGTGCCAGCAGCCTACTGCTCACGGGGTTACTCTACGAGCAGTACTTC. The whole variable domain, remainder taken from reference TRBV28 and TRBJ2-7, is DVKVTQSSRYLVKRTGEKVFLECVQDMDHENMFWYRQDPGLGLRLIYFSYDVKMKEKGDIPEGYSVSREKKERFSLILESASTNQTSMYLCASSLLLTGLLYEQYFGPGTRLTVT.

V is TRBV4-2 and J is TRBJ2-7; 16 nucleotides align to TRBD2. The CDR3 runs 19 residues. Germline V gives CDR1 LGHNA, CDR2 YNFKEQ. With 3 bases clipped from V and 3 bases from J, the junction kept 11 bases outside the gene matches. The CDR3 sequence: CASSHPGLAGGPICYEQYF. CDR3 coding DNA: TGTGCCAGCAGCCACCCGGGACTAGCGGGAGGGCCTATATGCTACGAGCAGTACTTC.

This chain connects TRBV19 to TRBJ2-7, with a weak D call TRBD1 (5 bases). V shed 0 bases and J shed 2 bases, with 8 bases lying between them. The CDR3 has 14 residues. Germline loops: CDR1 LNHDA, CDR2 SQIVND (reference sequence). Here the CDR3 DNA reads TGTGCCAGTAGTATAGATCTACAGGCCTACGAGCAGTACTTC. This translates into CASSIDLQAYEQYF.

The CDR3 DNA sequence: TGCGCCAGCAGCCATGGGGTAGCGGGAGGCGAGCAGTACTTC. This gives the protein CASSHGVAGGEQYF. The chain has TRBV4-1 and TRBJ2-7; TRBD2 matches at 10 bases. This CDR3 contains 14 residues. From germline, CDR1 is MGHRA and CDR2 YSYEKL. Germline trimming cut 3 bases from V and 6 bases from J; bases unmatched to any gene: 5.

The chain joins TRBV30 to TRBJ1-2; 11 bases align to TRBD1. The germline V gene has CDR1 GTSNPN and CDR2 SVGIG (reference sequence). This CDR3 has 13 residues. V was pared by 6 bases and J by 8 bases, with 8 bases of the junction left unmatched. The CDR3: CACIQGTGGGYTF. CDR3 bases: TGTGCCTGCATCCAAGGGACAGGGGGAGGCTACACCTTC.

This clone was seen a handful of times. J is TRBJ1-1 and V is TRBV19; D is unclear. V lost 3 bases and J lost 5, with 13 bases in between. CDR3 length: 14 residues. Germline V gene sequence: CDR1 LNHDA, CDR2 SQIVND (reference sequence). For the CDR3, the DNA is TGTGCCAGTAGTATGTCCCCGTCGCGGACTGAAGCTTTCTTT. Translated: CASSMSPSRTEAFF.

This chain uses TRBV29-1 with TRBJ2-5, with 7 bases that match TRBD2. The V and J ends lost 0 bases and 1 base, in that order; junction bases with no gene match: 8. Germline assignment: CDR1 SQVTM and CDR2 ANQGSEA. The CDR3 runs 16 residues. The CDR3 spells CSVEEAGSGTQETQYF. CDR3 DNA sequence: TGCAGCGTTGAAGAGGCGGGGAGCGGGACCCAAGAGACCCAGTACTTC.

This chain uses TRBV4-1 with TRBJ1-5; possible D gene TRBD1, 6 bases. Trimming removed 4 bases at V and 4 bases at J, with 11 bases between. In germline, CDR1 is MGHRA, CDR2 YSYEKL. There are 14 residues in the CDR3. Here the CDR3 reads CASSPDRNNQPQHF. In nucleotides, the CDR3 is TGCGCCAGCAGCCCAGACAGGAATAATCAGCCCCAGCATTTT.

This clone appeared a few times. The chain is built from TRBV4-2 and TRBJ1-6; TRBD1 might be the D (6 bases). The length of the CDR3 is 16 residues. Deletions cut 4 bases from V and 6 bases from J, with 16 bases between. Germline V CDR1 and CDR2: LGHNA, YNFKEQ. This CDR3 reads CASSLRTDRLNSPLHF. CDR3 in DNA: TGTGCCAGCAGCCTCCGGACGGACAGACTTAATTCACCCCTCCACTTT.